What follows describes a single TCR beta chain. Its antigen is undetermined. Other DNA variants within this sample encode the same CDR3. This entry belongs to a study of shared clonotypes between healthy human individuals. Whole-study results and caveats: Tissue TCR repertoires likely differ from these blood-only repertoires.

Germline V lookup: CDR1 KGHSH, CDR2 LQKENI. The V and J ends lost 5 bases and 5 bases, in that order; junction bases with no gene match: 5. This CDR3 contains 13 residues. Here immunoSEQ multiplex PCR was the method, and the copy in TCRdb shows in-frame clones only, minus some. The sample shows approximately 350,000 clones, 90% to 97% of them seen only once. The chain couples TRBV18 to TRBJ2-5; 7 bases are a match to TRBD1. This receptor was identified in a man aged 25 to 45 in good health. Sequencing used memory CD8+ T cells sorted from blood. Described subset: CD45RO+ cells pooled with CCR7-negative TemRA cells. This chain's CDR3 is CASSSGGLETQYF. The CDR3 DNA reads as TGTGCCAGCTCATCAGGGGGTTTGGAGACCCAGTACTTC.